This T cell receptor beta chain originates from a study of blood T cell repertoires in COVID-19. Across the study: Acute and convalescent COVID-19 specimens originated in the United States, Italy and Spain. T cells, B-cell-depleted T cells, or PBMCs provided the cDNA or gDNA that served as material.

Authors' processing steps: Scientists estimated how many nucleated cells there were by amplifying reference gene primers. Only in-frame clones appear in the TCRdb table, and some are missing; sequencing was by immunoSEQ multiplex PCR. V, J and clone size derive from that table, while D and trimming were established from the DNA sequence. The sample consists of 100,000 or so clones, 75% to 90% of them appearing once. Germline V gene sequence: CDR1 DFQATT, CDR2 SNEGSKA (reference sequence). The CDR3 consists of 10 residues. V was shortened by 6 bases and J by 8 bases, with 9 bases between the two germline ends.

This sequence was found in a woman older than 75 with acute or convalescent COVID-19. Sequencing was done on a sample of peripheral blood. The J gene is TRBJ2-3, the V gene TRBV20-1; D perhaps matches TRBD2 (5 bases). CDR3 nucleotide sequence: TGCAGTGCCAACGGACTTACGCAGTATTTT. It specifies CSANGLTQYF.